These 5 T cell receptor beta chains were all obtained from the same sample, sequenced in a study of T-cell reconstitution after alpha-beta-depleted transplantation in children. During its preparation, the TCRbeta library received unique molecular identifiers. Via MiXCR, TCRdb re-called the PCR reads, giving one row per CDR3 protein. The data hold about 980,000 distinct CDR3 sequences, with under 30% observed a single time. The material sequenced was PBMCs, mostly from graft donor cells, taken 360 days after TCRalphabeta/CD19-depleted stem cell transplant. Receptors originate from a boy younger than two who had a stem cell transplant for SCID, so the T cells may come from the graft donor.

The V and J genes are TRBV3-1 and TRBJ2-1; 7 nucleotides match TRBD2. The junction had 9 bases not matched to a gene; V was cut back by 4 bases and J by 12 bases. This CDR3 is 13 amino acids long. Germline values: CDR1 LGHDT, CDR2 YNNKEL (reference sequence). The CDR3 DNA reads TGTGCCAGCAGCCCCGGGGGAGGGGTCGCGCAGTTCTTC. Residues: CASSPGGGVAQFF.

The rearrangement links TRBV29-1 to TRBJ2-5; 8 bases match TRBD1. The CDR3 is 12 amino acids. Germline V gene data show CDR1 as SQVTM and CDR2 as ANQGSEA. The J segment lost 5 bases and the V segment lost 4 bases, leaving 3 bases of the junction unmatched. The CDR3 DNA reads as TGCAGCGTTGGCAGGGGGCAGGAGACCCAGTACTTC. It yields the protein CSVGRGQETQYF.

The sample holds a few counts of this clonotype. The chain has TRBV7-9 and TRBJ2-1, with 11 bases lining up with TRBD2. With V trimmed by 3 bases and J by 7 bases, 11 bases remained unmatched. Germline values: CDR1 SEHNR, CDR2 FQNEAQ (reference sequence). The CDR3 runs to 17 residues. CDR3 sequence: CASSFYHSGGAWNEQFF. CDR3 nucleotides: TGTGCCAGCAGCTTTTACCATAGCGGGGGGGCCTGGAATGAGCAGTTCTTC.

For the CDR3, the DNA is TGTGCCATCAGTGGGGCCGGACAGGGCTGGGAGACCCAGTACTTC. This codes for CAISGAGQGWETQYF. The chain combines TRBV10-3 with TRBJ2-5, with 8 bases identical to TRBD1. The germline CDR1 and CDR2 sequences are ENHRY and SYGVKD. After removal of 4 bases from V and 5 bases from J, the junction contained 9 bases not matched to a gene. CDR3 length equals 15 residues.

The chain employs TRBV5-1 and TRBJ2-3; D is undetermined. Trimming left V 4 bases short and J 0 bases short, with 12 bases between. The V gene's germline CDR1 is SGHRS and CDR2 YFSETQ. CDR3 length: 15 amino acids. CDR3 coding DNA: TGCGCCAGCAGCCCGCTCACGATTAGCACAGATACGCAGTATTTT. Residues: CASSPLTISTDTQYF.